These 17 T cell receptor beta chains came from one sample sequenced in a study of beta chain features in type 1 diabetes. Study-level results: Among patients with Type 1 diabetes, TCRB CDR3s were moderately but significantly shorter in every one of the four CD4+ subsets.

Expressed TCRB transcripts were sequenced after all isolated RNA was converted to cDNA. This table comes from immunoSEQ multiplex PCR, and its TCRdb copy is limited to in-frame clones, with some not included. This sample has roughly 150,000 clones; roughly 9% occur once, and the top ten carry 0.7%. No cognate antigen is known for these TCRs. Material: central memory CD4+ T cells from blood. Receptors originate from a woman in her twenties or thirties with type 1 diabetes.

This clone turned up a few times. The chain has TRBV9 and TRBJ1-1, with D maybe TRBD1 (5 bases). This CDR3 region has 12 residues. V gave up 7 bases and J gave up 4 bases, with 11 bases separating them. Germline V gene lookup returns CDR1 SGDLS and CDR2 YYNGEE. The CDR3 coding sequence is TGTGCCAGCGGGCCAGGGTCCACTGAAGCTTTCTTT. Amino acids: CASGPGSTEAFF.

V and J are TRBV5-1 and TRBJ1-5; 7 nucleotides align to TRBD1. The CDR3 length is 14 residues. CDR1 is SGHRS and CDR2 is YFSETQ in the germline V gene. V gave up 5 bases and J gave up 2 bases; unmatched junction bases: 4. As DNA, the CDR3 is TGCGCCAGCAGTGAGGGGGCTGGCAATCAGCCCCAGCATTTT. This translates into CASSEGAGNQPQHF.

CDR3 nucleotide sequence: TGTGCCAGCAGCCAGGCCGGGACAGGGAAATGGGTGACTGAAGCTTTCTTT. As protein: CASSQAGTGKWVTEAFF. This chain connects TRBV14 to TRBJ1-1; 9 nucleotides line up with TRBD1. J lost 5 bases, V lost 3 bases, and 13 bases had no gene match. CDR1 SGHDN and CDR2 FVKESK come from the germline V gene. The CDR3 sequence is 17 residues long.

This clone has a handful of counts. This sequence joins TRBV4-1 and TRBJ2-1; TRBD2 matches 8 bases. This CDR3 spans 16 amino acids. Germline lookup yields CDR1 MGHRA and CDR2 YSYEKL. V lost 0 bases to trimming and J lost 10 bases; unmatched junction nucleotides: 11. CDR3 coding DNA: TGCGCCAGCAGCCAAGAGCAGGTAGCGGGATGGCGGGAGCAGTTCTTC. Its protein is CASSQEQVAGWREQFF.

This clone was picked up a small number of times. V usage is TRBV4-1 and J usage is TRBJ1-3, with 7 bases lining up with TRBD1. The CDR3 spans 15 residues. V was pared by 5 bases and J by 2 bases, with 6 bases of the junction left unmatched. The germline V gene has CDR1 MGHRA and CDR2 YSYEKL. The CDR3 nucleotides read TGCGCCAGCAGCATTCAACAGGGGACTGGAAACACCATATATTTT. It yields the protein CASSIQQGTGNTIYF.

CDR3 residues: CASSERDRGGSGYTF. The CDR3, as DNA: TGTGCCAGCAGTGAAAGGGACAGGGGAGGTTCTGGCTACACCTTC. The chain is built from TRBV2 and TRBJ1-2; 10 positions agree with TRBD1. Germline assignment: CDR1 SNHLY and CDR2 FYNNEI. The CDR3 consists of 15 residues. Trimming took 2 bases from V and 7 from J; bases not matched to a gene: 7.

This clone was detected only a few times. The gene calls are TRBV9 and TRBJ2-2; possibly TRBD2 for D (5 bases). Trimming removed 2 bases from V and 0 bases from J, with 8 bases in between. Germline V lookup: CDR1 SGDLS, CDR2 YYNGEE. The CDR3 loop spans 15 amino acids. CDR3 loop: CASSVDWANTGELFF. CDR3 nucleotides: TGTGCCAGCAGCGTGGACTGGGCGAACACCGGGGAGCTGTTTTTT.

CDR3 in amino acids: CSVKPGQGNREAFF. The CDR3 DNA reads TGCAGCGTGAAACCGGGACAGGGGAATCGTGAAGCTTTCTTT. The chain uses TRBV29-1 and TRBJ1-1; 10 bases are shared with TRBD1. The V gene's germline CDR1 is SQVTM and CDR2 ANQGSEA. The CDR3 runs to 14 residues. Trimming removed 6 bases from V and 7 bases from J; junction bases left unmatched: 11.

The CDR3 reads CASNPIGAYGYTF. CDR3 nucleotide sequence: TGTGCCAGTAACCCTATAGGGGCATATGGCTACACCTTC. The genes are TRBV19 and TRBJ1-2; D possibly corresponds to TRBD1 (5 bases). The CDR3 runs to 13 residues. V was shortened by 7 bases and J by 5 bases, with 14 bases between the two germline ends. Germline V gene data show CDR1 as LNHDA and CDR2 as SQIVND (reference sequence).

This clone appeared many times. The CDR3 loop reads CASTLGDRGTRETQYF. As DNA, the CDR3 is TGTGCCAGCACTTTGGGCGACAGGGGCACTCGGGAGACCCAGTACTTC. The rearrangement joins TRBV27 to TRBJ2-5; 8 positions match TRBD1. Germline values: CDR1 MNHEY, CDR2 SMNVEV (reference sequence). The CDR3 has 16 residues. Unmatched junction bases numbered 15, after V lost 7 bases and J lost 5 bases.

This clone turned up a few times. V gene TRBV11-1 combines with J gene TRBJ2-7, with 8 bases lining up with TRBD2. The V gene end was trimmed by 3 bases and the J gene end by 0 bases; junction bases not matched to a gene: 10. The germline gives CDR1 SGHAT, CDR2 FQDESV (reference sequence). CDR3 length equals 17 residues. In DNA, the CDR3 is TGTGCCAGCAGCTTCTCCCCGGCGGGAGGCCTCTCCTACGAGCAGTACTTC. The encoded protein is CASSFSPAGGLSYEQYF.

The chain uses TRBV4-1 and TRBJ1-1; 8 bases map to TRBD1. V was pared by 5 bases and J by 5 bases, with 1 base of the junction left unmatched. The CDR3 consists of 12 residues. CDR1 and CDR2 (germline): MGHRA, YSYEKL. The CDR3 nucleotides are TGCGCCAGCAGCACAGGGGGAACTGAAGCTTTCTTT. This codes for CASSTGGTEAFF.

This rearrangement joins TRBV5-1 to TRBJ2-7; tentatively, D is TRBD2 (5 bases). CDR3 length: 16 residues. V lost 4 bases and J 0 bases, leaving 17 bases between the germline ends. The germline CDR1 and CDR2 sequences are SGHRS and YFSETQ. In DNA, the CDR3 is TGCGCCAGCAGCAATGAGGTAGGCGGGTTCTCCTACGAGCAGTACTTC. It translates to CASSNEVGGFSYEQYF.

This rearrangement joins TRBV4-1 to TRBJ1-1; D is undetermined. CDR1 is MGHRA and CDR2 is YSYEKL in the germline V gene. The CDR3 has 15 amino acids. V was clipped by 2 bases and J by 8 bases, with 18 bases between them. The CDR3 here is CASSQYWEDQREAFF. In DNA form, the CDR3 reads TGCGCCAGCAGCCAATATTGGGAGGATCAGAGGGAAGCTTTCTTT.

This clone was recorded at least ten times. The chain employs TRBV5-6 and TRBJ2-5; TRBD1 might be the D (5 bases). Germline V gene lookup returns CDR1 SGHDT and CDR2 YYEEEE. This CDR3 comprises 14 residues. With 4 bases removed from V and 5 bases from J, the gap between germline ends came to 15 bases. Here the CDR3 reads CASSDVGLQETQYF. DNA of the CDR3: TGTGCCAGCAGCGATGTGGGGCTACAGGAGACCCAGTACTTC.

The chain combines TRBV9 with TRBJ2-7, with a tentative D call TRBD2 (6 bases). V was cut by 0 bases and J by 4 bases, with 11 bases left in between. Germline CDR1 SGDLS, CDR2 YYNGEE. The CDR3 spans 14 residues. The CDR3 region is CASSVEGTLYEQYF. CDR3 nucleotide sequence: TGTGCCAGCAGCGTAGAGGGGACTCTTTACGAGCAGTACTTC.

This clone has a handful of counts. The sample holds other DNA sequences that translate to the same CDR3. The chain has TRBV6-5 and TRBJ2-5, with D unresolved. Germline CDR1 MNHEY, CDR2 SVGAGI. The CDR3 spans 12 residues. Between the trimmed V and J ends, which lost 6 bases and 4 bases, there was a span of 9 bases. DNA of the CDR3: TGTGCCAGCAGCTACCCCGGAGAGACCCAGTACTTC. Its translation: CASSYPGETQYF.